The present T cell receptor beta chain was sequenced within a study of graft-versus-host responses after intestinal transplantation. Overall study: Anti-thymocyte globulin induction was given to all recipients, followed by tacrolimus and steroids for 2 to 3 years. Study findings and constraints: There was an association between peak levels of circulating GvH clones and early post-transplant HvG declines. Individuals carrying graft-donor T cell macrochimerism showed high graft-versus-host to host-versus-graft clonal ratios in allografts. Recipient-marrow GvH clones were detected, some having first appeared in ileum or blood.

Assay used: immunoSEQ multiplex PCR; TCRdb lists only in-frame clones, some missing. The sample includes around 6,700 clones, about nine tenths seen only once; the top ten take roughly 5%. In germline, CDR1 is SQVTM, CDR2 ANQGSEA. The CDR3 runs 15 residues. Trimming took off 4 bases at V and 5 bases at J, with 17 bases between the two ends. Turning to this clone: Its antigen remains unidentified.

The sample consisted of PBMCs, taken approximately 80 days after transplant. V and J are TRBV29-1 and TRBJ2-2; the D is unclear. The clonotype comes from a human patient who received an intestinal transplant, so some T cells may come from the graft donor. CDR3 region: CSVGVHAGGTGELFF. CDR3 nucleotides: TGCAGCGTTGGAGTTCACGCCGGCGGTACCGGGGAGCTGTTTTTT.